This T cell receptor beta chain was recorded in a study of graft-versus-host responses after intestinal transplantation. Whole-study context: Anti-thymocyte globulin induction preceded approximately three years of tacrolimus and steroid maintenance in all recipients. Study-wide points: GvH clones were identified in recipient marrow, with some first appearing in ileum or blood. When patients had graft-donor T cell macrochimerism, their allografts held high graft-versus-host to host-versus-graft clonal ratios.

Assay: immunoSEQ multiplex PCR; the TCRdb copy retains only in-frame clones and omits some. The profile shows about 120,000 clones, over 85% of them singletons. As to this clone: The antigen is not known.

The TCR sequence derives from a human donor who received an intestinal transplant. Sequencing was performed on unstimulated CD4+ T cells sorted from spleen or lymph node cells, taken before intestinal transplant.

The CDR3 region is CASSYSRQNYEQYF. The DNA of the CDR3 is TGTGCCAGCAGTTACTCGAGGCAGAACTACGAGCAGTACTTC. This rearrangement joins TRBV6-5 to TRBJ2-7, with D hard to call. Germline V gene sequence: CDR1 MNHEY, CDR2 SVGAGI. V was cut by 0 bases and J by 3 bases, with 9 bases left in between. The CDR3 spans 14 residues.